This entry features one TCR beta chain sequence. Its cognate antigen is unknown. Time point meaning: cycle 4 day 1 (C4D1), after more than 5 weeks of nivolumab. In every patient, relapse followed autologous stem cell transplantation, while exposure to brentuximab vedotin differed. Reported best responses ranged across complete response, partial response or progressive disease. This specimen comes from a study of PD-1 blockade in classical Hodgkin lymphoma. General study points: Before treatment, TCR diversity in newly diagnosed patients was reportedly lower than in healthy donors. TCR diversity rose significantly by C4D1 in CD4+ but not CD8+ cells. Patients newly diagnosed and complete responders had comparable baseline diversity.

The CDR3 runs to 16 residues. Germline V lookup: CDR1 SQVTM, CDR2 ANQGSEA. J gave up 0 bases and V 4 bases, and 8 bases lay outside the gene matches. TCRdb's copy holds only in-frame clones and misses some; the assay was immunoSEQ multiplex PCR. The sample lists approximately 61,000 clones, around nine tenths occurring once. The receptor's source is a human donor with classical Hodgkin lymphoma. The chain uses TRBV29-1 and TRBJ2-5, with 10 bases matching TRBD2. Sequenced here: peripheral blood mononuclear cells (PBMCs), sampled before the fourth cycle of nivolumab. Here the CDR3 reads CSVVPLAGVYQETQYF. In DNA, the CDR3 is TGCAGCGTTGTACCCCTAGCGGGGGTGTACCAAGAGACCCAGTACTTC.